The source of this T cell receptor (beta chain) is a study of OX40 agonist ivuxolimab in advanced cancers. Study-wide background: Aged roughly 23 to 90 with a mean of roughly 65 years, they were 75% to 85% male. Whole-study results and caveats: CD4+ and CD8+ blood T cells expanded clonally by week 6 at 0.1 to 3.0 mg/kg.

Libraries were prepared by immunoSEQ multiplex PCR; TCRdb keeps only in-frame clonotypes and omits some of them. Counted here are fewer than 75,000 clones, approximately 90% occurring once; the ten biggest clones make up roughly 0.67%. A remark on this clone: The antigen is not known.

Germline trimming cut 6 bases from V and 6 bases from J; bases unmatched to any gene: 15. Germline V gene data show CDR1 as SGHRS and CDR2 as YFSETQ. This CDR3 has 17 amino acids. The V gene is TRBV5-1, the J gene TRBJ2-1, with 10 nucleotides matching TRBD1. The sequencing here drew on CD4+ or CD8+ T cells sorted from blood, taken in a trial of the OX40 agonist ivuxolimab. This TCR derives from an adult with an advanced solid tumor such as melanoma, head and neck, liver or kidney cancer. The CDR3 bases are TGCGCCAGCAAGACAGGGGGCGTGGGATCGTACCCCAATGAGCAGTTCTTC. This encodes CASKTGGVGSYPNEQFF.